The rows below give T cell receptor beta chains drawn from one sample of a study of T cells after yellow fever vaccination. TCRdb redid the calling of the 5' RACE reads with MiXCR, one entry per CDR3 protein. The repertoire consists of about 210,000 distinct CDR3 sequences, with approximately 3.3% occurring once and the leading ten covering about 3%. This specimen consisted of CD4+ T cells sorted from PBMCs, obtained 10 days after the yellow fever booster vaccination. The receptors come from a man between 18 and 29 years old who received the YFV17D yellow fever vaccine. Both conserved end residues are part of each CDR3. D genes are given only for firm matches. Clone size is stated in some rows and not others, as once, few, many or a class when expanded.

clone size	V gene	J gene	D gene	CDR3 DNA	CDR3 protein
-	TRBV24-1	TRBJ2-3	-	TGTGCCACCAGTGATTTGCCGGACAGCCCCTTCACAGATACGCAGTATTTT	CATSDLPDSPFTDTQYF
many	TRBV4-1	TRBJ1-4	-	TGCGCCAGCAGCCACCTCTATGGGACGGAGAATGAAAAACTGTTTTTT	CASSHLYGTENEKLFF
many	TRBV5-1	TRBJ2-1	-	TGCGCCAGCAGGGACCTGACCGGGACTCATACCTACAATGAGCAGTTCTTC	CASRDLTGTHTYNEQFF
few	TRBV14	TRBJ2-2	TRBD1	TGTGCCAGCAGCCAAGGAGGGGGCTACACCGGGGAGCTGTTTTTT	CASSQGGGYTGELFF
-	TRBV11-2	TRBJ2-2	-	TGTGCCAGCAGCCTCGTCACCGGGGAGCTGTTTTTT	CASSLVTGELFF
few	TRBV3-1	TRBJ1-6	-	TGTGCCAGCAGCCAAGGACGTTTAGGGCTAAGAAATTCACCCCTCCACTTT	CASSQGRLGLRNSPLHF
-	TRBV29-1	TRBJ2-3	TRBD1	TGCAGCGTTGAAATACAGGGGTCGGGTACAGATACGCAGTATTTT	CSVEIQGSGTDTQYF
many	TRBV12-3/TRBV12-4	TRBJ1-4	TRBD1	TGTGCCAGCAGACCAGGGGGGGGCACTAATGAAAAACTGTTTTTT	CASRPGGGTNEKLFF
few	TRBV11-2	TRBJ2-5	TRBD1	TGTGCCAGCAGCGAGGGGTCTAGGGGGCGCCAAGAGACCCAGTACTTC	CASSEGSRGRQETQYF
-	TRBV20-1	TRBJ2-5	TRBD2	TGCAGTGCTACCTTAGCGGGGGGGGTTCAAGAGACCCAGTACTTC	CSATLAGGVQETQYF
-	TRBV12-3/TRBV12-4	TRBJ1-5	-	TGTGCCAGCAGTTTCGGCGGTTATCAGCCCCAGCATTTT	CASSFGGYQPQHF
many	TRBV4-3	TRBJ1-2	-	TGCGCCAGCAGCCAAGGTCACAAGGGGGACTATGGCTACACCTTC	CASSQGHKGDYGYTF
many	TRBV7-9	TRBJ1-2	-	TGTGCCAGCAACCTGAACTATGACAGAACTGGCTACACCTTC	CASNLNYDRTGYTF
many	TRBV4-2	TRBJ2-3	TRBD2	TGTGCCAGCAGCCAAACGACTAGCGGGGGCACAGATACGCAGTATTTT	CASSQTTSGGTDTQYF
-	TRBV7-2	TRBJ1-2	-	TGTGCCAGCAGCTTCCAAGCCCCGGCGACAGGATACGGTGGCTACACCTTC	CASSFQAPATGYGGYTF
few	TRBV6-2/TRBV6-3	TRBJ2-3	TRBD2	TGTGCCAGCCACTTTTCCCCGGGACTAGCGACGTATACGCAGTATTTT	CASHFSPGLATYTQYF
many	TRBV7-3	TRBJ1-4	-	TGTGCCAGCAGCCTAGCAGCAGGTTCCGCAAAACTGTTTTTT	CASSLAAGSAKLFF
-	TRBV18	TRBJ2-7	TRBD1	TGTGCCAGCTCACGCTTGAAACCCGGTGGGACAGGGATCTACGAGCAGTACTTC	CASSRLKPGGTGIYEQYF
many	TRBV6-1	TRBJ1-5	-	TGTGCCAGCAGTGCCGGGGAGGGTAGGCCCCAGCATTTT	CASSAGEGRPQHF
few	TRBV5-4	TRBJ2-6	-	TGTGCCAGCAGCTCGGGGGGCAGTGGGGCCAACGTCCTGACTTTC	CASSSGGSGANVLTF
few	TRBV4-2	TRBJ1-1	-	TGTGCCAGCAGCAAAGAGCTGAACACTGAAGCTTTCTTT	CASSKELNTEAFF
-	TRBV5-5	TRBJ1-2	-	TGTGCCAGCAGCTTTAACCGGGGCCTAGGAGTACGAAAGGGCTACACCTTC	CASSFNRGLGVRKGYTF
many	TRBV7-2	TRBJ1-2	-	TGTGCCAGCAGCCCAACGTGGCCCTCCTATGGCTACACCTTC	CASSPTWPSYGYTF
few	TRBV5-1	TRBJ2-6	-	TGCGCCAGCAGCTCCAGGACAGCAAACTCTGGGGCCAACGTCCTGACTTTC	CASSSRTANSGANVLTF
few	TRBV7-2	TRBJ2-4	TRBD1	TGTGCCAGCACGCAAGACAGGGACGGCATTCAGTACTTC	CASTQDRDGIQYF
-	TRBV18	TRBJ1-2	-	TGTGCCAGCTCACCGTCCGCCGGGGGGCAACTAGAGGGAGGCTACACCTTC	CASSPSAGGQLEGGYTF
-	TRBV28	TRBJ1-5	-	TGTGCCAGCAGCCTCTTCGGACCCAATCAGCCCCAGCATTTT	CASSLFGPNQPQHF
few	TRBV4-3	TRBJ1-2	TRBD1	TGCGCCAGCAGCCAATCCACAGGGGGCGCTAACTATGGCTACACCTTC	CASSQSTGGANYGYTF
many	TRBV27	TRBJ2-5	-	TGTGCCAGCAGTCCCCGGAGGGGGCGAGAGACCCAGTACTTC	CASSPRRGRETQYF
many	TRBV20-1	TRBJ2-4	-	TGCAGTGCTAGACGAATCTCGTCGGGCAAAAACATTCAGTACTTC	CSARRISSGKNIQYF
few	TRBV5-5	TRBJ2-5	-	TGTGCCAGCAGCTTGGCACCTGGCCCGGAGACCCAGTACTTC	CASSLAPGPETQYF
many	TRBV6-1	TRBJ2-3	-	TGTGCCAGCAGCAAAACTAGGGCAGATACGCAGTATTTT	CASSKTRADTQYF
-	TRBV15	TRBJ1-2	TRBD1	TGTGCCACCAGCAGGACAGGGGGTAATGGCTACACCTTC	CATSRTGGNGYTF
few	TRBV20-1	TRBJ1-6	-	TGCAGTGCTAGGGGGCAGGGTTCCCCGCTGAGCTCCTATAATTCACCCCTCCACTTT	CSARGQGSPLSSYNSPLHF
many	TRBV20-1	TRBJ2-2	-	TGCAGTGCTAGCCGTTCTGCTGCGAACACCGGGGAGCTGTTTTTT	CSASRSAANTGELFF
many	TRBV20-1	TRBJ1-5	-	TGCAGTGCTAGAGGAGAGCGGGGTCAGCCCCAGCATTTT	CSARGERGQPQHF
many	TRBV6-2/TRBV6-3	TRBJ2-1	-	TGTGCCAGCCAGACCTACAATGAGCAGTTCTTC	CASQTYNEQFF
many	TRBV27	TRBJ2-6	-	TGTGCCCGTGAGGGGCAGGCGCGCTCTGGGGCCAACGTCCTGACTTTC	CAREGQARSGANVLTF
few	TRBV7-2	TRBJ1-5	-	TGTGCCAGCAGCTTCGTGGGGGCGAATCAGCCCCAGCATTTT	CASSFVGANQPQHF
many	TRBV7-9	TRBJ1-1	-	TGTGCCAGCAGCTTAGAGGGGTATTGGGAGTACACTGAAGCTTTCTTT	CASSLEGYWEYTEAFF
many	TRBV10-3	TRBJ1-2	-	TGTGCCATCAGTGAGTCGAACACAAACTATGGCTACACCTTC	CAISESNTNYGYTF
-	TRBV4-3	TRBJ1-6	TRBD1	TGCGCCAGCAGCCAGGCGGACAGGGGAAGCTCCTATAATTCACCCCTCCACTTT	CASSQADRGSSYNSPLHF
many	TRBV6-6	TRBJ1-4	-	TGTGCCAGCAGTTTTGGAAAACTGTTTTTT	CASSFGKLFF
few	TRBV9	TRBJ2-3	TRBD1	TGTGCCAGCAGCGGAGGGACAGCATTCACAGATACGCAGTATTTT	CASSGGTAFTDTQYF
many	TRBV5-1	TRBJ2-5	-	TGCGCCAGCAGCTTGGGACAGTTCCAAGAGACCCAGTACTTC	CASSLGQFQETQYF
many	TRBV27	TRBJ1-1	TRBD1	TGTGCCAGCAGCTGGACAGGGGTGACTGAAGCTTTCTTT	CASSWTGVTEAFF
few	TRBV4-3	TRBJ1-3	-	TGCGCCAGCAGCCAAGTATCTGGTCACACCATATATTTT	CASSQVSGHTIYF
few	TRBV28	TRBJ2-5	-	TGTGCCAGCAGTTTCCATTTTTTTGCCGGGGATCAAGAGACCCAGTACTTC	CASSFHFFAGDQETQYF
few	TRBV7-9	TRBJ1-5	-	TGTGCCAGCAGCCCCCGACAGAGCAATCAGCCCCAGCATTTT	CASSPRQSNQPQHF
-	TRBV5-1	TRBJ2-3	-	TGCGCCAGCAGCCACCGGGACAAAAGCACAGATACGCAGTATTTT	CASSHRDKSTDTQYF
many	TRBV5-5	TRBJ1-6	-	TGTGCCAGCAGCTTGGAGGGCCTCGCACCCCTCCACTTT	CASSLEGLAPLHF